This T cell receptor (beta chain) was sequenced during a study of CD8 T cells in Susac syndrome. About this clonotype itself: The antigen is not known.

Findings and limits, study-wide: The relatively small number of individuals in the TCR sequencing and HLA analysis was acknowledged by the study.

Germline-derived CDR1 and CDR2 are MDHEN and SYDVKM. This CDR3 has 14 amino acids. V lost 3 bases, J lost 2 bases, and 2 bases stayed unmatched. TEMRA cells were enriched by FACS, while CD8+ and CD4+ T cells were obtained through a negative isolation that was performed magnetically. The RNA input was roughly 0.45 to 1 ug, and it was reverse transcribed with random hexamers. Amplification of the TCR beta CDR3 was carried out by immunoSEQ multiplex PCR, which spanned a total of 54 Vbeta and 13 Jbeta segments. Each CDR3 protein gets one entry after TCRdb re-called the immunoSEQ multiplex PCR reads with MiXCR. The table lists fewer than 200,000 distinct CDR3 sequences, about 95% of them singletons, with less than 0.12% in the top ten.

This clonotype originated in a human donor in good health. Sequencing was performed on CD4+ T cells from PBMCs. The V gene is TRBV28, the J gene TRBJ2-3, with 7 bases fitting TRBD1. The CDR3 nucleotides are TGTGCCAGCAGTTTCCAGGGGGTCACAGATACGCAGTATTTT. Translation: CASSFQGVTDTQYF.